This TCR beta chain is drawn from a study of CD8 T cells in Susac syndrome. Trimming shortened V by 0 bases and J by 7 bases, and 19 bases separated the two germline ends. The CDR3 sequence is 15 residues long. From germline, CDR1 is GTSNPN and CDR2 SVGIG (reference sequence). When the RNA was reverse transcribed, random hexamers were used with an input of roughly 0.5 to 1 ug. One entry per CDR3 protein, called by TCRdb with MiXCR from the immunoSEQ multiplex PCR reads. The table lists 100,000 to 150,000 distinct CDR3 sequences, 90% to 95% of them singletons. The clonotype was recovered from a human donor with Susac syndrome. The chain has TRBV30 and TRBJ2-7; tentatively, D is TRBD2 (5 bases). Material for sequencing was CD8+ T cells from PBMCs. CDR3 region: CAWSVGSDLTGEQYF. CDR3 DNA sequence: TGTGCCTGGAGTGTAGGAAGCGATTTAACGGGGGAGCAGTACTTC.